What follows is one T cell receptor (beta chain) and its context. Treg sorting used a CD4+CD25+CD127-/low gate. Trimming removed 3 bases at V and 3 bases at J, with 11 bases between. The CDR3 is made up of 14 amino acids. TCRdb ran MiXCR on the 5' RACE reads and lists one entry per CDR3 protein. Counted here are 7,000 to 9,000 distinct CDR3 sequences, just under 55% occurring once; the ten biggest clones make up approximately 6.4%. Sequencing used Tregs sorted from a lymph node. The clonotype comes from a female donor with breast cancer. This chain links TRBV12-3 or TRBV12-4 with TRBJ2-5; the D is unclear. The CDR3 region has the DNA TGTGCCAGCAGTTTTTTCGTACAGAAAGAGACCCAGTACTTC. Amino acids: CASSFFVQKETQYF.